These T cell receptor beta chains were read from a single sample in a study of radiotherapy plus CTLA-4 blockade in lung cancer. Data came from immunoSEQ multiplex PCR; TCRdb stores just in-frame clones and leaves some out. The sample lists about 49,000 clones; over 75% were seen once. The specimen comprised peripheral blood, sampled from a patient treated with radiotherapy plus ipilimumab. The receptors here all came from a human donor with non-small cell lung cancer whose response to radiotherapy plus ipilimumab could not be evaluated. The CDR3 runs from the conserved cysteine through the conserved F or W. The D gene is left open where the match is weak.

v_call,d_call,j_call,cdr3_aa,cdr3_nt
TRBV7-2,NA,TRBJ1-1,CASSQGLATEAFF,TGTGCCAGCAGCCAGGGGTTGGCAACTGAAGCTTTCTTT
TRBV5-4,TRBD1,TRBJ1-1,CASRVKQGPLMNTEAFF,TGTGCCAGCAGGGTAAAACAGGGGCCCTTGATGAACACTGAAGCTTTCTTT
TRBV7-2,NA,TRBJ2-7,CASGMGRGAYEQYF,TGTGCCAGCGGCATGGGCAGGGGGGCCTACGAGCAGTACTTC
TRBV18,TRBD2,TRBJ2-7,CASSPPTSGWSSYEQYF,TGTGCCAGCTCACCACCGACTAGCGGGTGGAGCTCCTACGAGCAGTACTTC
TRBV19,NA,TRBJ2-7,CASSIGWRDYEQYF,TGTGCCAGTAGTATAGGTTGGAGGGACTACGAGCAGTACTTC
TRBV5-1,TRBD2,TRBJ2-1,CASSRRTSGLYNEQFF,TGCGCCAGCAGCCGCCGGACTAGCGGGCTGTACAATGAGCAGTTCTTC
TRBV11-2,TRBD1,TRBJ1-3,CASQPGDSFSGNTIYF,TGTGCCAGCCAACCCGGGGACAGCTTCTCTGGAAACACCATATATTTT
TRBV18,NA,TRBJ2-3,CASSTGEVGTDTQYF,TGTGCCAGCTCAACGGGGGAGGTGGGGACAGATACGCAGTATTTT
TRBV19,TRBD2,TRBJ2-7,CASSESSLAGGDEQYF,TGTGCCAGTAGTGAGAGTAGTCTAGCGGGAGGGGACGAGCAGTACTTC
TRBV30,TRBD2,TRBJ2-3,CAWSVWGRGDTQYF,TGTGCCTGGAGTGTATGGGGGAGGGGAGATACGCAGTATTTT
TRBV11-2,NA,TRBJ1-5,CASSAEGGQPQHF,TGTGCCAGCAGCGCCGAGGGCGGGCAGCCCCAGCATTTT
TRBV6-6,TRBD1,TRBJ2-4,CASSRDGTGRDIQYF,TGTGCCAGCAGCCGGGACGGGACAGGGAGGGACATTCAGTACTTC
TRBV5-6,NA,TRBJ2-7,CASSLALASYEQYF,TGTGCCAGCAGCCTGGCCCTCGCCTCCTACGAGCAGTACTTC
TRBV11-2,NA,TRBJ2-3,CASSFGGFSQDTQYF,TGTGCCAGCAGCTTCGGAGGGTTTTCCCAAGATACGCAGTATTTT
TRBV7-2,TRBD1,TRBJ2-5,CASSLAAGTGQETQYF,TGTGCCAGCAGCTTAGCCGCCGGGACAGGGCAAGAGACCCAGTACTTC
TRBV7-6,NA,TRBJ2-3,CASSLPGGPTDTQYF,TGTGCCAGCAGCTTACCGGGGGGCCCCACAGATACGCAGTATTTT
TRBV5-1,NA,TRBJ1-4,CASSPTATNEKLFF,TGCGCCAGCAGTCCCACAGCAACTAATGAAAAACTGTTTTTT
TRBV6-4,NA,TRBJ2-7,CASLRCLSYEQYF,TGTGCCAGTTTACGGTGTCTCTCCTACGAGCAGTACTTC
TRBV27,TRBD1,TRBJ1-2,CASSFSGGAYGYTF,TGTGCCAGCAGTTTTTCAGGGGGCGCCTATGGCTACACCTTC
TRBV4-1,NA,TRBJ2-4,CASSQDRPNIQYF,TGCGCCAGCAGCCAAGACAGGCCGAACATTCAGTACTTC
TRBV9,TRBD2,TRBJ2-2,CASSVELAGETGELFF,TGTGCCAGCAGCGTAGAACTAGCGGGGGAAACCGGGGAGCTGTTTTTT
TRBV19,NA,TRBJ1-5,CASSSASGVPWQPQHF,TGTGCCAGTAGTTCGGCGTCAGGGGTGCCCTGGCAGCCCCAGCATTTT